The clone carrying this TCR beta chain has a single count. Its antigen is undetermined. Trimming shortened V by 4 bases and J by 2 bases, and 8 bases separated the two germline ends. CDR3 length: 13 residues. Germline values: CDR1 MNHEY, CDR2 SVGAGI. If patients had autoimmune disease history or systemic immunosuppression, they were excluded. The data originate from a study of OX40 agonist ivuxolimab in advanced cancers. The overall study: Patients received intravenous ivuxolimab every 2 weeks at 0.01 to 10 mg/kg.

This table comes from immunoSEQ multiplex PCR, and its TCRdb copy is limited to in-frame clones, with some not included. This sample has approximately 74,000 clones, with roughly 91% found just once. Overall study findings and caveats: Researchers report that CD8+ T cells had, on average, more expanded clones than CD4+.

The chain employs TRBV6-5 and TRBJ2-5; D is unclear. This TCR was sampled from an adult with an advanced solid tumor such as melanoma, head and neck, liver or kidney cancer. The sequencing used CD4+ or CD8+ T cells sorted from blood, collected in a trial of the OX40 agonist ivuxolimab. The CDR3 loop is CASSWGGQETQYF. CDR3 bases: TGTGCCAGCAGTTGGGGTGGGCAAGAGACCCAGTACTTC.